Shown below are 19 T cell receptor beta chains from a single sample sequenced in a study of blood T cell repertoires in COVID-19. The repertoire was sequenced with immunoSEQ multiplex PCR; TCRdb's copy has only in-frame clones and lacks some. Among approximately 500,000 clones listed, approximately 88% were seen once. The sample taken for sequencing was peripheral blood. The receptors here all came from a woman aged 50 to 60 with COVID-19, enrolled during active disease.

The CDR3 loop reads CASSVGGGEPFF. The CDR3 nucleotides are TGTGCCAGCAGCGTAGGGGGAGGGGAACCTTTCTTT. This chain joins TRBV9 and TRBJ1-1; weak D call: TRBD1 (5 bases). The V gene lost 0 bases and the J gene lost 12 bases, with 12 bases spanning the gap. The germline V gene has CDR1 SGDLS and CDR2 YYNGEE. The CDR3 loop spans 12 amino acids.

V usage is TRBV6-6 and J usage is TRBJ1-1, with 7 bases lining up with TRBD1. CDR3 length equals 16 residues. Germline V gives CDR1 MNHNY, CDR2 SVGAGI (reference sequence). V shed 6 bases and J 1 base; nucleotides not matched to a gene: 11. The CDR3 coding sequence is TGTGCCAGCAGCCGATCGACAGGGTTTGGGAACACTGAAGCTTTCTTT. Protein: CASSRSTGFGNTEAFF.

The V call is TRBV6-2 or TRBV6-3, the J call TRBJ2-5; D is perhaps TRBD2 (5 bases). Trimming cost V 5 bases and J 2 bases, with 12 bases left between them. CDR3 length: 14 amino acids. Germline CDR1 and CDR2: MNHEY and SVGEGT. The CDR3 here is CASSPTGLQETQYF. The CDR3 DNA follows: TGTGCCAGCAGTCCCACGGGGTTGCAAGAGACCCAGTACTTC.

This clone has only a few counts. V usage is TRBV30 and J usage is TRBJ1-1; a possible D gene is TRBD1 (5 bases). This CDR3 is 14 amino acids long. The V end lost 4 bases, the J end lost 4 bases, and 16 bases lay between the germline ends. The germline gives CDR1 GTSNPN, CDR2 SVGIG (reference sequence). Here the CDR3 reads CAWTSRRGTTEAFF. CDR3 nucleotide sequence: TGTGCCTGGACCTCACGAAGGGGAACCACTGAAGCTTTCTTT.

The chain carries TRBV4-1 and TRBJ2-5; 11 nucleotides agree with TRBD1. The CDR3 spans 15 residues. J lost 2 bases, V lost 4 bases, and 3 bases had no gene match. Germline V gene data show CDR1 as MGHRA and CDR2 as YSYEKL. This chain's CDR3 is CASSPGQGAQETQYF. The CDR3 DNA reads TGCGCCAGCAGCCCCGGACAGGGGGCTCAAGAGACCCAGTACTTC.

J is TRBJ1-3 and V is TRBV3-1 (or the pseudogene TRBV3-2); the D is unclear. V lost 0 bases and J 3 bases, leaving 18 bases between the germline ends. The CDR3 loop spans 18 amino acids. Germline V gives CDR1 LGHDT, CDR2 YNNKEL (reference sequence). The CDR3, as DNA: TGTGCCAGCAGCCAAGACGGAAGTCCAGGAATCTATGGAAACACCATATATTTT. This encodes CASSQDGSPGIYGNTIYF.

V and J are TRBV5-1 and TRBJ2-7; TRBD2 might be the D (5 bases). Trimming removed 3 bases at V and 4 bases at J, with 11 bases between. The length of the CDR3 is 13 residues. CDR1 and CDR2 (germline): SGHRS, YFSETQ. DNA for the CDR3: TGCGCCAGCAGCTGGTCGACTAATTACGAGCAGTACTTC. It encodes CASSWSTNYEQYF.

This chain connects TRBV7-3 to TRBJ2-7; TRBD2 might be the D (6 bases). This CDR3 contains 15 residues. The germline V gene has CDR1 SGHTA and CDR2 FQGTGA. The ends were cut back, 8 bases at V and 3 bases at J, with 20 bases in the middle. CDR3 in DNA: TGTGCCAGCCCCTGGGGGGACGAAGACTTCTACGAGCAGTACTTC. Translating gives CASPWGDEDFYEQYF. The complete variable domain, with remaining parts taken from reference TRBV7-3 and TRBJ2-7, reads GAGVSQTPSNKVTEKGKYVELRCDPISGHTALYWYRQSLGQGPEFLIYFQGTGAADDSGLPNDRFFAVRPEGSVSTLKIQRTERGDSAVYLCASPWGDEDFYEQYFGPGTRLTVT.

The chain recombines TRBV7-9 with TRBJ2-7, with 7 nucleotides matching TRBD1. In germline, CDR1 is SEHNR, CDR2 FQNEAQ (reference sequence). J lost 3 bases, V lost 4 bases, and 12 bases had no gene match. This CDR3 region has 16 residues. The CDR3 nucleotides are TGTGCCAGCAGCTCCAGACAAAGGGACAGTCTCTACGAGCAGTACTTC. This encodes CASSSRQRDSLYEQYF. Looking up the rest from reference TRBV7-9 and TRBJ2-7 gives the full variable domain: DTGVSQNPRHKITKRGQNVTFRCDPISEHNRLYWYRQTLGQGPEFLTYFQNEAQLEKSRLLSDRFSAERPKGSFSTLEIQRTEQGDSAMYLCASSSRQRDSLYEQYFGPGTRLTVT.

The chain employs TRBV2 and TRBJ1-1; tentative D call: TRBD1 (5 bases). CDR1 SNHLY and CDR2 FYNNEI come from the germline V gene. Trimming stripped 3 bases from V and 3 bases from J, with 17 bases between. The CDR3 is 16 residues long. CDR3 coding DNA: TGTGCCAGCAGTGACGGTTGGTTTGGCAGGGACACTGAAGCTTTCTTT. This encodes CASSDGWFGRDTEAFF.

The chain joins TRBV5-1 to TRBJ2-7; no definite D call. V lost 0 bases and J 4 bases, leaving 11 bases between the germline ends. The CDR3 spans 14 residues. Germline loops: CDR1 SGHRS, CDR2 YFSETQ. The CDR3 DNA reads as TGCGCCAGCAGCTTGGGCGCAGGAATTTACGAGCAGTACTTC. This translates into CASSLGAGIYEQYF.

The V and J genes are TRBV24-1 and TRBJ1-3, with D perhaps matching TRBD1 (5 bases). Germline-derived CDR1 and CDR2 are KGHDR and SFDVKD. The CDR3 extends over 15 amino acids. V gave up 3 bases and J gave up 4 bases, with 12 bases separating them. The CDR3 sequence: CATSDPQGAGNTIYF. As DNA, the CDR3 is TGTGCCACCAGTGATCCCCAGGGTGCAGGAAACACCATATATTTT.

The chain joins TRBV5-6 to TRBJ1-2; 7 nucleotides align to TRBD1. Germline V gives CDR1 SGHDT, CDR2 YYEEEE. This CDR3 region has 14 residues. Trimming cost V 4 bases and J 4 bases; bases outside gene matches: 7. CDR3 nucleotides: TGTGCCAGCAGCCCTACGGGACAGAGCTATGGCTACACCTTC. Protein product: CASSPTGQSYGYTF.

The V and J genes are TRBV28 and TRBJ1-5; 9 nucleotides agree with TRBD1. The V segment lost 3 bases and the J segment 9 bases; nucleotides outside the gene matches: 6. CDR3 length: 14 residues. Germline lookup yields CDR1 MDHEN and CDR2 SYDVKM. CDR3 sequence: CASSFPGQGWPQHF. DNA of the CDR3: TGTGCCAGCAGTTTCCCGGGACAGGGCTGGCCCCAGCATTTT.

The CDR3 protein is CASSSYRDGYTF. For the CDR3, the DNA is TGTGCCAGCAGTTCTTACAGGGACGGCTACACCTTC. This sequence joins TRBV28 and TRBJ1-2; D is possibly TRBD1 (6 bases). The germline V and J ends were trimmed by 4 bases and 8 bases, with 11 bases remaining between them. Looked up from germline, CDR1 is MDHEN and CDR2 is SYDVKM. This CDR3 comprises 12 residues.

This clone was seen just once. V usage is TRBV9 and J usage is TRBJ2-1; 8 bases agree with TRBD2. V shed 3 bases, J shed 0 bases, and the junction held 2 bases outside the gene matches. Looked up from germline, CDR1 is SGDLS and CDR2 is YYNGEE. This CDR3 spans 15 amino acids. CDR3 coding DNA: TGTGCCAGCAGCGGGCGGGGGGACTCCTACAATGAGCAGTTCTTC. It yields the protein CASSGRGDSYNEQFF.

This clone was seen more than once but under ten times. Other DNA sequences in this sample translate to the same CDR3. CDR3 protein: CASSQEDRGSGYTF. The CDR3, as DNA: TGTGCCAGCAGCCAAGAAGACAGGGGGAGCGGCTACACCTTC. The V gene is TRBV3-1 (or the pseudogene TRBV3-2), the J gene TRBJ1-2; 9 bases match TRBD1. CDR1 is LGHDT and CDR2 is YNNKEL in the germline V gene (reference sequence). Trimming at V came to 0 bases and at J to 8 bases, leaving 4 bases not matched to a gene. CDR3 size: 14 residues.

V usage is TRBV11-2 and J usage is TRBJ2-3, with TRBD1 matching 7 bases. Trimming at V came to 5 bases and at J to 2 bases, leaving 4 bases not matched to a gene. The CDR3 has 14 residues. Germline V gene data show CDR1 as SGHAT and CDR2 as FQNNGV. The CDR3 loop reads CASSPTGATDTQYF. The CDR3 coding sequence is TGTGCCAGCAGCCCTACAGGGGCCACAGATACGCAGTATTTT.

The chain recombines TRBV3-1 (or the pseudogene TRBV3-2) with TRBJ2-7; TRBD2 might be the D (6 bases). Germline assignment: CDR1 LGHDT and CDR2 YNNKEL (reference sequence). V gave up 0 bases and J gave up 3 bases, with 15 bases separating them. The CDR3 is 16 residues long. CDR3 region: CASSQDLEEGLYEQYF. In nucleotides, the CDR3 is TGTGCCAGCAGCCAAGATCTTGAGGAGGGACTCTACGAGCAGTACTTC.